The rows below give T cell receptor beta chains drawn from one sample of a study of CD8 T cells in Susac syndrome. TCRdb re-called the immunoSEQ multiplex PCR reads with MiXCR, one entry per CDR3 protein. The sample has under 200,000 distinct CDR3 sequences, about 95% seen once; the top ten hold less than 0.2%. The sequencing sample was made of CD8+ T cells from PBMCs. Source of these receptors: a human donor with multiple sclerosis. CDR3s include the opening cysteine and the closing phenylalanine or tryptophan. D genes are given only for firm matches. Clone size, where shown, is once, few, many, or a class for clones that have expanded.

cdr3_nt,cdr3_aa,j_call,d_call,clone_size,v_call
TGCAGCGTTGGGCGGCTAAACAATGAGCAGTTCTTC,CSVGRLNNEQFF,TRBJ2-1,-,-,TRBV29-1
TGCAGCGTTGGACTAGCGGTCGTCAATGAGCAGTTCTTC,CSVGLAVVNEQFF,TRBJ2-1,TRBD2,-,TRBV29-1
TGCAGCGTTGTAGGGCTAGCGGCTTACAATGAGCAGTTCTTC,CSVVGLAAYNEQFF,TRBJ2-1,TRBD2,-,TRBV29-1
TGTGCCAGCAGCGTAGGAAGGGGGAACGAGCAGTACTTC,CASSVGRGNEQYF,TRBJ2-7,-,-,TRBV9
TGTGCCATCAGTGATTTACACAATGAGCAGTTCTTC,CAISDLHNEQFF,TRBJ2-1,-,-,TRBV10-3
TGTGCCAGCAGCTTAGGGTTCCTTACTTCCCAAGAGACCCAGTACTTC,CASSLGFLTSQETQYF,TRBJ2-5,-,-,TRBV7-8
TGTGCCAGCAGCAGCCCGGGACAGGGCTACGAGCAGTACTTC,CASSSPGQGYEQYF,TRBJ2-7,TRBD1,-,TRBV5-4
TGTGCCAGCAGCGGGGGACTAGCGGTTCCGGAGCAGTTCTTC,CASSGGLAVPEQFF,TRBJ2-1,TRBD2,-,TRBV9
TGTGCCAGCAGTTTATCCAGGGAAATTGAGCCCCAGCATTTT,CASSLSREIEPQHF,TRBJ1-5,-,-,TRBV27
TGTGCCAGCAGTTTAGGCTGGGGGCTGAGCTCCTACGAGCAGTACTTC,CASSLGWGLSSYEQYF,TRBJ2-7,-,-,TRBV28
TGTGCCAGCAACACCGGTTATTTGAGCACCGGGGAGCTGTTTTTT,CASNTGYLSTGELFF,TRBJ2-2,-,-,TRBV3-1
TGTGCCACCAGCAGAGATCGCGGCACGCGATCCATGAACACTGAAGCTTTCTTT,CATSRDRGTRSMNTEAFF,TRBJ1-1,-,once,TRBV15
TGCGCCAGCAGCTTGGCGGGTGGCAGGGAAGAAGCTTTCTTT,CASSLAGGREEAFF,TRBJ1-1,-,-,TRBV5-1
TGTGCCAGCAGTAGACTAGCGGGGGGCCTTTACAATGAGCAGTTCTTC,CASSRLAGGLYNEQFF,TRBJ2-1,TRBD2,once,TRBV2
TGTGCCAGCAGCTTAGCCTTCTGGGGACTTGGGGCCAACGTCCTGACTTTC,CASSLAFWGLGANVLTF,TRBJ2-6,-,once,TRBV13
TGCAGTGCTAGAGATCACCTAGCGGGTACTCCCTACGAGCAGTACTTC,CSARDHLAGTPYEQYF,TRBJ2-7,TRBD2,-,TRBV20-1
TGTGCCAGCAGTGTTGGGACTAGCGGGAGAAACAATGAGCAGTTCTTC,CASSVGTSGRNNEQFF,TRBJ2-1,TRBD2,-,TRBV25-1
TGCAGTGCTAGAGACCAGGGACTAGCGGACACAGATACGCAGTATTTT,CSARDQGLADTDTQYF,TRBJ2-3,TRBD2,-,TRBV20-1
TGTGCCAGCCGGGACAGAGACTCTGGGGCCAACGTCCTGACTTTC,CASRDRDSGANVLTF,TRBJ2-6,TRBD1,-,TRBV6-5
TGCAGTGCTAGAGATCTCACTAGACTGGACTACACCTTC,CSARDLTRLDYTF,TRBJ1-2,-,-,TRBV20-1
TGTGCCAGCAGCTTTCGAGCGGGTTGGAATGAGCAGTTCTTC,CASSFRAGWNEQFF,TRBJ2-1,-,-,TRBV7-9
TGTGCCAGCAGCCAAGAAGGGGAAGGGGACTACGAGCAGTACTTC,CASSQEGEGDYEQYF,TRBJ2-7,-,-,TRBV3-1
TGCAGCGTTGAAGGCCTTTCGGGTGGTGTGTCGTACGAGCAGTACTTC,CSVEGLSGGVSYEQYF,TRBJ2-7,-,-,TRBV29-1
TGTGCCAGCAGTTTCGGAGATGGCTACACCTTC,CASSFGDGYTF,TRBJ1-2,-,-,TRBV6-6
TGCAGTGCTAAACCCTTGGGACAGTCCCAAGAGACCCAGTACTTC,CSAKPLGQSQETQYF,TRBJ2-5,TRBD1,-,TRBV20-1
TGCAGCGTTGAAGATCGGGGGCAGCGGGGCACAGATACGCAGTATTTT,CSVEDRGQRGTDTQYF,TRBJ2-3,-,-,TRBV29-1
TGCAGCGCCCTCGGGGTGAACACTGAAGCTTTCTTT,CSALGVNTEAFF,TRBJ1-1,-,-,TRBV29-1
TGTGCCTGGGAAGGGGGGATCAGTGGCTACACCTTC,CAWEGGISGYTF,TRBJ1-2,-,-,TRBV30
TGTGCCAGCAGCGGGGGGCGAGGGACAGCCTACAATGAGCAGTTCTTC,CASSGGRGTAYNEQFF,TRBJ2-1,-,-,TRBV7-9
TGCGCCAGCAGCCCGGGTCGAGTCTATGGCTACACCTTC,CASSPGRVYGYTF,TRBJ1-2,-,-,TRBV5-1
TGTGCCAGCAGTTTACTCGGGCCTGTCAATGAGCAGTTCTTC,CASSLLGPVNEQFF,TRBJ2-1,-,-,TRBV12-3/TRBV12-4
TGCAGTGCTAAACGAAGGAACGAGGTATACAATGAGCAGTTCTTC,CSAKRRNEVYNEQFF,TRBJ2-1,-,-,TRBV20-1
TGCAGTGCCCTACAGGTCGACACTAACTATGGCTACACCTTC,CSALQVDTNYGYTF,TRBJ1-2,-,-,TRBV20-1
TGTGCCAGCAGTTTAGCGCTCAATGAGCAGTTCTTC,CASSLALNEQFF,TRBJ2-1,-,-,TRBV7-9
TGTGCCAGCAGTGCGGGACTGCCCACAGATACGCAGTATTTT,CASSAGLPTDTQYF,TRBJ2-3,-,once,TRBV6-4
TGCAGTGGTAGAGCGGGTCCCTACGAGCAGTACTTC,CSGRAGPYEQYF,TRBJ2-7,-,-,TRBV20-1
TGTGCCAGCAGTTTATGGACCCAAAATGAGCAGTTCTTC,CASSLWTQNEQFF,TRBJ2-1,-,-,TRBV27
TGCGCCAGCAGTGTGACGGGAGGGCCATGGAATGAGCAGTTCTTC,CASSVTGGPWNEQFF,TRBJ2-1,TRBD2,-,TRBV5-1
TGCAGCGTCCAGGGACTAGCGGGAGGCACAGCAGATACGCAGTATTTT,CSVQGLAGGTADTQYF,TRBJ2-3,TRBD2,-,TRBV29-1
TGCAGCGCCCTGGACGGTATGAACACTGAAGCTTTCTTT,CSALDGMNTEAFF,TRBJ1-1,-,-,TRBV29-1
TGTGCCAGCAGCCCCCGGGCCCTAGCGGGGCCCTACGAGCAGTACTTC,CASSPRALAGPYEQYF,TRBJ2-7,TRBD2,-,TRBV27
TGTGCCAGCAGCTCCTCGGGCAGGGCGAGTACCGGGGAGCTGTTTTTT,CASSSSGRASTGELFF,TRBJ2-2,-,once,TRBV7-9
TGCAGTGCTAGAGTCCCGCTAGCGGGGGCCGACACAGATACGCAGTATTTT,CSARVPLAGADTDTQYF,TRBJ2-3,TRBD2,-,TRBV20-1
TGTGCCAGCAGCCCATTGAGGGGGCTGGGGACTGAAGCTTTCTTT,CASSPLRGLGTEAFF,TRBJ1-1,TRBD1,-,TRBV13
TGTGCCAGCAGTCCTGGGACAGGGACGAGGGAGCAGTTCTTC,CASSPGTGTREQFF,TRBJ2-1,TRBD1,-,TRBV7-9
TGTGCCATCAGGGGGGGTTACGAGCAGTACTTC,CAIRGGYEQYF,TRBJ2-7,-,-,TRBV10-3
TGTGCCAGCGGGACTAGCGGGTTCTACGAGCAGTACTTC,CASGTSGFYEQYF,TRBJ2-7,TRBD2,-,TRBV27
TGCAGCGTCATCACAGGGTCGCAGGGCTACACCTTC,CSVITGSQGYTF,TRBJ1-2,-,once,TRBV29-1
TGTGCCAGCAGCTTGGGGGAGACTGAAGCTTTCTTT,CASSLGETEAFF,TRBJ1-1,-,-,TRBV7-9